The present entry profiles one T cell receptor (beta chain) with its context. Its antigen is unidentified. Amplification of TCR beta CDR3 regions used RNA as the template. The HTBI primer set was used in a first-round RT-PCR of the TCR CDR3. TCRdb reprocessed the multiplex PCR reads via MiXCR and lists one record per CDR3 protein. The table includes about 690,000 distinct CDR3 sequences, about 18% detected once. The data are from a study of T cells in Graves' hyperthyroidism and ophthalmopathy. Overall study: The authors collected peripheral blood at initial diagnosis, before any treatment. The study's findings and limits: Through a model of 13 V-J features, ophthalmopathy was separated from stable hyperthyroidism. The model made its ophthalmopathy prediction, and onset followed a median about 6.8 months later.

Germline V gene lookup returns CDR1 SGHVS and CDR2 FNYEAQ. The J segment lost 3 bases and the V segment lost 4 bases, leaving 11 bases of the junction unmatched. The CDR3 covers 16 residues. Each 10 ml fresh peripheral blood draw supplied the PBMCs. Sequencing was performed on blood. The sequence derives from a man aged 50 to 59 with Graves' hyperthyroidism. The rearrangement links TRBV7-6 to TRBJ2-7; 8 bases are shared with TRBD1. The CDR3 sequence: CASSSTIHRGFYEQYF. CDR3 nucleotide sequence: TGTGCCAGCAGCTCCACCATCCACAGGGGGTTCTACGAGCAGTACTTC.